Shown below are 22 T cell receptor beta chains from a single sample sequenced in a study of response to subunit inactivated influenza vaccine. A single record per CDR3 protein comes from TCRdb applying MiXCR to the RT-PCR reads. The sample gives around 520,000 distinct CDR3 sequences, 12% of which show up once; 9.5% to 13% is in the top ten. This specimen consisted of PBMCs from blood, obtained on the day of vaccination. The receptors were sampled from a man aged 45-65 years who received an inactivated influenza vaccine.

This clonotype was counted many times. This CDR3 reads CASFRDYNEQFF. Written as DNA, the CDR3 is TGTGCCAGCTTCCGGGACTACAATGAGCAGTTCTTC. V gene TRBV5-6 combines with J gene TRBJ2-1; D might be TRBD2 (5 bases). The germline CDR1 and CDR2 sequences are SGHDT and YYEEEE. The V and J ends lost 7 bases and 3 bases respectively, with 8 bases between them. The CDR3 runs 12 residues.

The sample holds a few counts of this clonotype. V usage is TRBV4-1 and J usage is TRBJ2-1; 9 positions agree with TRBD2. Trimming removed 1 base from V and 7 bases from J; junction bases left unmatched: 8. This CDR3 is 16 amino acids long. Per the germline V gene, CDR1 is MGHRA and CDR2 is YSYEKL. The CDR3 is CASSQVTAGGKNEQFF. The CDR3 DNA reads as TGCGCCAGCAGCCAAGTTACAGCGGGGGGAAAAAATGAGCAGTTCTTC.

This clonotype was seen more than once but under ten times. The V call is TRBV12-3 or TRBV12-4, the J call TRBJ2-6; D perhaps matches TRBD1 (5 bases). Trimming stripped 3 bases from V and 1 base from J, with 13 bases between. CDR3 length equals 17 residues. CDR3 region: CASSLGYYRSGANVLTF. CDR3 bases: TGTGCCAGCAGTTTGGGGTATTACAGGTCTGGGGCCAACGTCCTGACTTTC.

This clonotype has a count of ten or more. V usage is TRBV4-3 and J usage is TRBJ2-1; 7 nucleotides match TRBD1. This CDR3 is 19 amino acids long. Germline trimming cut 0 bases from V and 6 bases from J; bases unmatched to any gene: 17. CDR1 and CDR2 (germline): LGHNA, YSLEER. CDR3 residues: CASSQEEYMGDRGSNEQFF. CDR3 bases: TGCGCCAGCAGCCAAGAAGAATATATGGGGGACAGAGGGAGCAATGAGCAGTTCTTC.

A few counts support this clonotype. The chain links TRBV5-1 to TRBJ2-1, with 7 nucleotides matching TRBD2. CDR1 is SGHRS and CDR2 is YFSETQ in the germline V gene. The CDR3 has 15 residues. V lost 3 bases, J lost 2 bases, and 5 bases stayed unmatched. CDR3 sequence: CASSSWGGAYNEQFF. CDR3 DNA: TGCGCCAGCAGCTCCTGGGGGGGAGCCTACAATGAGCAGTTCTTC.

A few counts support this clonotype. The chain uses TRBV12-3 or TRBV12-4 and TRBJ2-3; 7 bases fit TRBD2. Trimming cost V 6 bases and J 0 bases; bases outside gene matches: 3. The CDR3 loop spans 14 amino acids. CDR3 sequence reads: CASSRGVSTDTQYF. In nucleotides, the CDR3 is TGTGCCAGCAGCCGGGGGGTTAGCACAGATACGCAGTATTTT.

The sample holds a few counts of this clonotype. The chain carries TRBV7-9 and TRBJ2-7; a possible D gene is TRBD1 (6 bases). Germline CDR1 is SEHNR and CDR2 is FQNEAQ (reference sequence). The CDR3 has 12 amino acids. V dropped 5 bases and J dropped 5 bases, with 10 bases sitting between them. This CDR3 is CASSPRDNEQYF. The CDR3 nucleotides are TGTGCCAGCAGCCCCAGGGACAACGAGCAGTACTTC.

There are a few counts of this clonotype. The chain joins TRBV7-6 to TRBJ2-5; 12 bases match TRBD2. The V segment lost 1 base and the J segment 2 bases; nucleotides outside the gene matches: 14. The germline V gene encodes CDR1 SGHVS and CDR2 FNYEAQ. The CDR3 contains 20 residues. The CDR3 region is CASSLELQGLAGPLQETQYF. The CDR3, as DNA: TGTGCCAGCAGCTTAGAACTCCAAGGACTAGCGGGGCCCTTACAAGAGACCCAGTACTTC. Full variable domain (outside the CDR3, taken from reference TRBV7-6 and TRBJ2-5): GAGVSQSPRYKVTKRGQDVALRCDPISGHVSLYWYRQALGQGPEFLTYFNYEAQQDKSGLPNDRFSAERPEGSISTLTIQRTEQRDSAMYRCASSLELQGLAGPLQETQYFGPGTRLLVL.

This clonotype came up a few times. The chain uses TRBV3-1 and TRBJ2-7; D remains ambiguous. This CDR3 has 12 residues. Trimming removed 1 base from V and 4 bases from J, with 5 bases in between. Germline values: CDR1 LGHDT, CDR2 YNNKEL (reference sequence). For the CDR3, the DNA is TGTGCCAGCAGCCAAGTCGTGTACGAGCAGTACTTC. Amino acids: CASSQVVYEQYF.

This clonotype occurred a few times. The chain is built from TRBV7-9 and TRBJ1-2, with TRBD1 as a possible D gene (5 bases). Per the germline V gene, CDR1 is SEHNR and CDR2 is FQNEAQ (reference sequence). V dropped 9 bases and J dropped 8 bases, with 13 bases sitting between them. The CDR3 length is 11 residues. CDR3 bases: TGTGCCAGTCCAGGGAAGGGCGGCTACACCTTC. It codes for CASPGKGGYTF.

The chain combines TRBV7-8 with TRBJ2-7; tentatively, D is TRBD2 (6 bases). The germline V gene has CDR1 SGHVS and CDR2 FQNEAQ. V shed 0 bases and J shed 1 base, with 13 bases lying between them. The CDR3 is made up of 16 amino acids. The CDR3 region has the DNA TGTGCCAGCAGCTTAGCCCCCAGCGGGTTTTCCTACGAGCAGTACTTC. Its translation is CASSLAPSGFSYEQYF.

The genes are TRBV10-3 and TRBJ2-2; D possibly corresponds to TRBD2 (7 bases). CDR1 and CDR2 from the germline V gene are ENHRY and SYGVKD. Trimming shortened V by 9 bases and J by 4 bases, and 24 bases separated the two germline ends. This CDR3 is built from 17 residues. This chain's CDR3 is CAIKKGSGGRLTGELFF. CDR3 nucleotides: TGTGCCATTAAAAAAGGGTCCGGGGGGCGACTCACCGGGGAGCTGTTTTTT.

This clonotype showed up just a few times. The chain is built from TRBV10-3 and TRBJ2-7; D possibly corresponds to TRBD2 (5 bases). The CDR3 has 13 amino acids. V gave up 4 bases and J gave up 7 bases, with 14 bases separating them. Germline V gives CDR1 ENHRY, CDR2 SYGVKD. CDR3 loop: CAISVSEAREQYF. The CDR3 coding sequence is TGTGCCATCAGTGTCTCGGAGGCCAGGGAGCAGTACTTC.

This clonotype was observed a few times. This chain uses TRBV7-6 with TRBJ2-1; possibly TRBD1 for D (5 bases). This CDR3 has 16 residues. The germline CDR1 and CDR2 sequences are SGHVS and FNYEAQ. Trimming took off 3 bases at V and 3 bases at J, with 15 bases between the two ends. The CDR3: CASSLARQRLYNEQFF. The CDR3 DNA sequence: TGTGCCAGCAGCTTGGCCCGACAGAGACTCTACAATGAGCAGTTCTTC.

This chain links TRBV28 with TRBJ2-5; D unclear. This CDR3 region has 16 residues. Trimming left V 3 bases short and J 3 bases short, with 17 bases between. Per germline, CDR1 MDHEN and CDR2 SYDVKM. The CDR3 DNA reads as TGTGCCAGCAGTTTGGAAGGACGCTGGGCAGAAGAGACCCAGTACTTC. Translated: CASSLEGRWAEETQYF.

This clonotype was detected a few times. The CDR3 sequence: CASNPRGVGNEQFF. CDR3 DNA sequence: TGTGCCAGCAACCCTAGAGGCGTAGGCAATGAGCAGTTCTTC. The V gene is TRBV12-3 or TRBV12-4, the J gene TRBJ2-1, with D uncertain. Trimming took 7 bases from V and 6 from J, leaving 16 bases between them. The CDR3 sequence is 14 residues long.

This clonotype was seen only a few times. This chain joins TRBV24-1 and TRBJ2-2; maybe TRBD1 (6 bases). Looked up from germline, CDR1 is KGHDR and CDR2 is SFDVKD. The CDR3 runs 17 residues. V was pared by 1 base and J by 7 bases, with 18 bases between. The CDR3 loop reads CATSDLSGHNGLGELFF. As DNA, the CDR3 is TGTGCCACCAGTGATTTATCGGGACACAATGGCCTCGGGGAGCTGTTTTTT.

The CDR3 DNA follows: TGTGCCAGCAGCTCGTTCTCCGGGACGAACACTGAAGCTTTCTTT. This gives the protein CASSSFSGTNTEAFF. The chain employs TRBV7-2 and TRBJ1-1; possibly TRBD1 for D (5 bases). CDR1 and CDR2 from the germline V gene are SGHTA and FQGNSA. Between the trimmed V and J ends, which lost 4 bases and 1 base, there was a span of 13 bases. CDR3 size: 15 residues.

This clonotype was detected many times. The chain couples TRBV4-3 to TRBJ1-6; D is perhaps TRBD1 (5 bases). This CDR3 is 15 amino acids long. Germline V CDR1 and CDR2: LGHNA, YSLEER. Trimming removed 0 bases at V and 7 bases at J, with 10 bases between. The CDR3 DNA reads TGCGCCAGCAGCCAAGAGGGGGGTCTCAATTCACCCCTCCACTTT. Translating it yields CASSQEGGLNSPLHF.

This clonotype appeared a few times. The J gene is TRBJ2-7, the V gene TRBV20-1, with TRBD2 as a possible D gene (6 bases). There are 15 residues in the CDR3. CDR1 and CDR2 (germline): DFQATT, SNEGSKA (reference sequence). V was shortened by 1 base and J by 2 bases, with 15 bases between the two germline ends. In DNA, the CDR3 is TGCAGTGCTAGAGGCCAAACTAGCCCAACCTACGAGCAGTACTTC. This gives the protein CSARGQTSPTYEQYF.

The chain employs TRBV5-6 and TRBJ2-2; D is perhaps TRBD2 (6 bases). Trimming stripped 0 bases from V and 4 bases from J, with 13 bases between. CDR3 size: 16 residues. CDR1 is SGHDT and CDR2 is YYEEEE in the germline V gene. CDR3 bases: TGTGCCAGCAGCTTGGCCAGACTAGTCGGCACCGGGGAGCTGTTTTTT. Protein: CASSLARLVGTGELFF.

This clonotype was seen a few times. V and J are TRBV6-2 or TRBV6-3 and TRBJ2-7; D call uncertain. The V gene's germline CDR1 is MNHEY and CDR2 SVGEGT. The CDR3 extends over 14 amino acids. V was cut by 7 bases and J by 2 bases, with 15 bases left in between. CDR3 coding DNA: TGTGCCAGCACCCCGACACCTAACACCTACGAGCAGTACTTC. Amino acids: CASTPTPNTYEQYF.